This record concerns one TCR beta chain sequence. This clonotype has a count of ten or more. The clone's antigen remains unknown. It has no much larger one-base neighbor in the sample; base qualities were not kept. The data were taken from a study of early T cells in non-severe SARS-CoV-2 infection (dated by TCRdb to about 2021). As for the study more broadly: Bulk RNA from unsorted whole blood was used for TCR sequencing, so alpha and beta chains could not be paired.

The CDR3 covers 16 residues, taking in both the cysteine and the phenylalanine. Only the CDR3 DNA is retained, 48 bases long and in frame from the first base. As encoded in the germline V gene (reference sequence), CDR1 is SGHKS while CDR2 is YYEKEE. V and J are trimmed by 4 bases and 5 bases, and the gene matches miss 8 bases of the junction. The method behind the library was 5' RACE. The instrument given in TCRdb is NextSeq 500. The TCR library protocol attached unique molecular identifiers to individual cDNA molecules to correct for sequencing error and PCR bias. Both TCR alpha and beta chains were sequenced, and tight co-correlation was observed between alpha and beta sequence abundances in each sample. Per the authors' processing: Decombinator V4 was used to perform V gene, J gene and CDR3 annotation of TCR sequences. Expanded TCRs were defined as changing significantly between any two time points under a Poisson model with p below 0.0001. Abundances of TCRs were expressed as counts per million after normalisation to the total number of TCRs sequenced in each sample. TRAV1-2 paired with TRAJ12, TRAJ20 or TRAJ33 defined MAIT TCRs, while TRAV10 paired with TRAJ18 defined iNKT TCRs. A search of VDJdb, accessed on 1 November 2021, was run for TCRs annotated to CMV, EBV and SARS-CoV-2, with TCRs annotated for multiple antigens excluded. TCRdb handled the public reads itself, with Q25 trimming in fastp and clone calling in MiXCR, and kept productive beta chains. Rows matching on CDR3 protein sequence are summarized as one entry with the most common DNA and genes. For this entry, the V and J calls and clone size follow TCRdb and not the study's own pipeline. The sample table lists roughly 55,000 distinct CDR3 sequences, approximately 6% of them with a count of one. The ten top clones hold 3% to 4% of the sample.

The investigation overall reported the following: VDJdb matching was skewed toward anti-spike CD8 responses and likely underestimated virus-specific expansions by missing private and CD4 specificities.

This was a case-control study nested in a cohort of healthcare workers in London, UK, who had nasopharyngeal swab PCR tests and blood samples taken every week. Healthcare workers were enrolled in the week of the UK lockdown, from 23 to 31 March 2020, and were followed every week for up to 16 weeks. Rearrangement joined TRBV5-5 to TRBJ1-5; 11 nucleotides in the junction match TRBD1. This TCR derives from an adult who was a healthcare worker with PCR-confirmed SARS-CoV-2 infection or an uninfected control (not recorded which). Sequencing was performed on whole blood. DNA sequence: TGTGCCAGCAGCGTAGCCGGGACAGGGGGTTATCAGCCCCAGCATTTT. This yields the protein CASSVAGTGGYQPQHF.